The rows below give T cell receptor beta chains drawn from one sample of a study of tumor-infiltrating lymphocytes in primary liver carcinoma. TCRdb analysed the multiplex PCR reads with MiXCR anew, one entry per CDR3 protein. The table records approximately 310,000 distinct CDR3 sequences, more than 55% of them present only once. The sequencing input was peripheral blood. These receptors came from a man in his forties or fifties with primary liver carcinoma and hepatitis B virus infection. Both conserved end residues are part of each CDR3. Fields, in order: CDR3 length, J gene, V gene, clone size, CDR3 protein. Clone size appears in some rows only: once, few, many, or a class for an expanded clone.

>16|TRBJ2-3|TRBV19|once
CASSGTGTSVTDTQYF
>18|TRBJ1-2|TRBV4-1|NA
CASSYRLIGTGDENGYTF
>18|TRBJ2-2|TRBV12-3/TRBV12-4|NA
CASRGGGTSGSDTGELFF
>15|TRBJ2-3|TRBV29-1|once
CSVEELEGNADTQYF
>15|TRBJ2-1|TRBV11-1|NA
CASNDSSSSYNEQSF
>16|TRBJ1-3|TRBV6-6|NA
CASSYEGASSGNTIYF
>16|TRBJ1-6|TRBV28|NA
CASRPYDRDWFSPLHF
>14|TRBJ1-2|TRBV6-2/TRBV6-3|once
CACSYEAGADGYTF
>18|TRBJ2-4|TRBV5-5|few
CAGSPRFGGAIAENIQYF
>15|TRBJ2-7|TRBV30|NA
CARSVGGTASYEQYF
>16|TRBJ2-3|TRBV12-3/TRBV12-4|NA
CASSLLMGVRTDTQYF
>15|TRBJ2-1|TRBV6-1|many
CASKRASGFYNEQFF
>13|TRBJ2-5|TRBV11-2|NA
CASSLSLRATQYF
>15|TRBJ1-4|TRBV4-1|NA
CASSQEGEGMKKLFF
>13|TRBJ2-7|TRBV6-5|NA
CAILTRDRDEQYF
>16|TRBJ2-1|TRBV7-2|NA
CASSLTSTSSYNEQFF
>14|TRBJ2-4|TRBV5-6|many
CASSLGGNSNIQYF
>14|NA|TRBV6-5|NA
CARSVTSERETQYF
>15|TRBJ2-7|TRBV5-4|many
CASSSGTGANYEQYF
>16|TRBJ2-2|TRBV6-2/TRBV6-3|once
CASTVPDPANTGELFF
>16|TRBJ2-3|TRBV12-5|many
CASGLVHGGRGDTQYF
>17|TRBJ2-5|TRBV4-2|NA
CTSSQGALAGNQETQYF
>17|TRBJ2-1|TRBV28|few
CASRPPAGQGAYNEQFF
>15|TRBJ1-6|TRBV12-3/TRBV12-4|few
CASSWMPGPNSPLHF
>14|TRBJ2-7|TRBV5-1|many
CASSPGIGSNEQYF
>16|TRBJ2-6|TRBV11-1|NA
CASGPTGLSGANVLTF
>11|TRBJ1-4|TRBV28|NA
CASQRNEKLFF
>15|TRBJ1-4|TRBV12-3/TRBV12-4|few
CASSTTRGSGGKLFF
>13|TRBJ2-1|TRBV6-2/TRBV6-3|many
CASTPLGYNEQFF
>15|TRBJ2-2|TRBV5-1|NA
CASSTGPLNTEGLFF
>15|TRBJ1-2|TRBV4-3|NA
CASSLQWTGENGYTF
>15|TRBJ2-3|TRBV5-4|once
CASSSDRAFTDTQYF
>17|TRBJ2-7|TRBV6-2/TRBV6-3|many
CASSFPTRSGIPYEQYF
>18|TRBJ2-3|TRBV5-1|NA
CVSSLRSAGTSGRNTQYF
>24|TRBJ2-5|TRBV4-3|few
CASSQFGGFWEPGRRSKEQETQYF
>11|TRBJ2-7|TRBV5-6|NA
CASNSGWQQYF
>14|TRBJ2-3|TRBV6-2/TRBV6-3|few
CASTPVEATDTQYF
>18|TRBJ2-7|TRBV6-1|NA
CASSEVFFRTSGIYEQYF
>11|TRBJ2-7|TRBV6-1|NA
CASIETWEEYF
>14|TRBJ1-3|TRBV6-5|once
CASSSSKGGNTIYF
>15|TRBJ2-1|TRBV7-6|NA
CVSSLALAANNEQFF
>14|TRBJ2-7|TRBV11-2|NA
CASSLDGRAWERYF
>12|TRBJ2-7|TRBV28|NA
CVSSGIRYEQYF
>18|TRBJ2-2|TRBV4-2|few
CASSQDRTSGRGTGELFF
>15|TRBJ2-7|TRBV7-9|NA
CASSWTSGSLDERYF
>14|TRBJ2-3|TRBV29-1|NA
CSVGTSGRADMQYF
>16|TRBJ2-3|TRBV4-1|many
CASSHPTGTGTDTQYF
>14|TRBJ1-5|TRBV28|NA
CVSSLGQGWQPQHF
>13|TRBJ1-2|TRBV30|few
CAWTRGRGRGYTF
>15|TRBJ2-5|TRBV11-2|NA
CASSFEWNQRETQYF
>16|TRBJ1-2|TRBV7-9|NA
CASGLATEGTAYGCTF
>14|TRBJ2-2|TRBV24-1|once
CATGTRANTGELFF
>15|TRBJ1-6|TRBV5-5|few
CASSLPPQGASPLHF
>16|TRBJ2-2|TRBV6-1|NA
CASRGDRGLTAGELFF